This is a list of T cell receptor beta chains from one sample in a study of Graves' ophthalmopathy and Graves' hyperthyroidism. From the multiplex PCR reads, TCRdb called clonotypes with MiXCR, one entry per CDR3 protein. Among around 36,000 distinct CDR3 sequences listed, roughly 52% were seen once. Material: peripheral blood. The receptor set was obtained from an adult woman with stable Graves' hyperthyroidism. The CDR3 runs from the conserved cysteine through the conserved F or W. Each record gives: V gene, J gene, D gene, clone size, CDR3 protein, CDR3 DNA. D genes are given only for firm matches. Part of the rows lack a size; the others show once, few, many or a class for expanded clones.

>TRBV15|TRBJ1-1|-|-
CATSKRRENTEAFF
TGTGCCACCAGCAAGAGACGGGAGAACACTGAAGCTTTCTTT
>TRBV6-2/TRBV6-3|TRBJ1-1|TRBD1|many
CASSYGHRGDTEAFF
TGTGCCAGCAGTTATGGACACAGGGGGGACACTGAAGCTTTCTTT
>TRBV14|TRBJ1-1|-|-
CASSHRRNTEAFF
TGTGCCAGCAGCCACAGACGAAACACTGAAGCTTTCTTT
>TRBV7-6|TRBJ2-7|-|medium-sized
CASSLGDTFYEQYF
TGTGCCAGCAGCTTAGGGGACACTTTCTACGAGCAGTACTTC
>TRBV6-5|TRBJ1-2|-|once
CASSSGQADGYTF
TGTGCCAGCAGTTCGGGACAAGCTGATGGCTACACCTTC
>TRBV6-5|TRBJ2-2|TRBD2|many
CASSSSPGLAGGRPTGELFF
TGTGCCAGCAGTTCCTCTCCGGGACTAGCGGGAGGTAGACCCACCGGGGAGCTGTTTTTT
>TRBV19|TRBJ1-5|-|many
CASQSRRSRPQHF
TGTGCCAGCCAAAGTCGACGGAGCCGGCCCCAGCATTTT
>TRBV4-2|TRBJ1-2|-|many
CASSQAQANYGYTF
TGTGCCAGCAGCCAAGCCCAGGCTAACTATGGCTACACCTTC
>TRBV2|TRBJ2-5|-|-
CASSGRGQGFEKLFFGSGTQYF
-
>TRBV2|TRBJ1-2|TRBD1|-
CASTGQGADGYTF
TGTGCCAGCACGGGACAGGGGGCGGATGGCTACACCTTC
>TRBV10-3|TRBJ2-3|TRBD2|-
CAISDPSGRTDTQYF
TGTGCCATCAGTGACCCTAGCGGGAGGACAGATACGCAGTATTTT
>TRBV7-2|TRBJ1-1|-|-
CASSLGGGVGAFF
TGTGCCAGCAGCTTAGGAGGGGGGGTAGGAGCTTTCTTT
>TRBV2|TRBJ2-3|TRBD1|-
CASSGQGGTDTQYF
TGTGCCAGCAGCGGACAGGGCGGCACAGATACGCAGTATTTT
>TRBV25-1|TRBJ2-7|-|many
CASMGLNLYEQYF
TGTGCCAGCATGGGACTTAACCTTTACGAGCAGTACTTC
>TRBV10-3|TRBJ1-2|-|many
CAIRLTGNYGYTF
TGTGCCATCAGACTCACAGGGAACTATGGCTACACCTTC
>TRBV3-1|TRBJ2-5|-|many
CASSLTRETQYF
TGTGCCAGCAGCCTTACGAGAGAGACCCAGTACTTC
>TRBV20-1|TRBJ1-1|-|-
CSASYLEVNTEAFF
TGCAGTGCTAGTTATCTCGAGGTGAACACTGAAGCTTTCTTT
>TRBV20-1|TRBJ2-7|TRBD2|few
CSAYGLAGGPYEQYF
TGCAGTGCTTACGGACTAGCGGGAGGGCCTTACGAGCAGTACTTC
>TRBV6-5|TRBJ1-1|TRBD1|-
CASSFAQGRTEAFF
TGTGCCAGCAGTTTCGCACAGGGGAGAACTGAAGCCTTCTTT
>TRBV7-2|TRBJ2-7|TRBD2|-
CASSRTSGVYEQYF
TGTGCCAGCAGCCGGACTAGCGGCGTCTACGAGCAGTACTTC
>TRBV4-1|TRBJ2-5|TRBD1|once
CASSQDQGTGGAWETQYF
TGCGCCAGCAGCCAAGATCAGGGGACAGGGGGCGCCTGGGAGACCCAGTACTTC
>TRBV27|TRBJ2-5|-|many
CASSLTGTRRETQYF
TGTGCCAGCAGTTTAACAGGGACAAGGAGGGAGACCCAGTACTTC
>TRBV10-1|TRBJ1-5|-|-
CASTGIGYGQPQHF
TGCGCCAGCACCGGGATAGGGTACGGTCAGCCCCAGCATTTT
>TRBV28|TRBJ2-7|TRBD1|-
CASSPGTADYEQYF
TGTGCCAGCAGCCCCGGGACAGCAGACTACGAGCAGTACTTC
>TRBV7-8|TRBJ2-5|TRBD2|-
CASSTRTSGRPQETQYF
TGTGCCAGCAGCACTCGGACTAGCGGGAGACCCCAAGAGACCCAGTACTTC
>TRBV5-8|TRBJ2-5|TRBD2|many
CASSDTGTSGRAETQYF
TGTGCCAGCAGCGACACGGGGACTAGCGGGAGGGCAGAGACCCAGTACTTC
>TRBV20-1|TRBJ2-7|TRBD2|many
CSALTSGMNEQYF
TGCAGTGCTTTGACTAGCGGGATGAACGAGCAGTACTTC
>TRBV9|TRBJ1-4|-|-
CASSVGGLDEKLFF
TGTGCCAGCAGCGTAGGAGGGCTGGATGAAAAACTGTTTTTT
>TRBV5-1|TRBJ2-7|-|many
CASSPRQLSSYEQYF
TGCGCCAGCAGCCCCCGCCAGCTTAGCTCCTACGAGCAGTACTTC
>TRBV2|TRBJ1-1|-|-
CVSKDPMNTEAFF
TGTGTCAGCAAGGACCCCATGAACACTGAAGCTTTCTTC
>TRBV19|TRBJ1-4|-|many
CASSIKGLDEKLFF
TGTGCCAGTAGTATAAAGGGCCTCGATGAAAAACTGTTTTTT